The 20 T cell receptor beta chains below all came from one sample that was sequenced in a study of CXCR3-negative and CXCR3-positive naive CD8 T cells. Libraries were UMI-labeled 5' RACE TRB cDNA. Using the 5' RACE reads, TCRdb records one entry per CDR3 protein without DNA. This table lists around 60,000 distinct CDR3 sequences. Study observations and caveats: For CXCR3-positive naive cells, TRB CDR3s were more hydrophobic than those of CXCR3-negative naive cells.

What these receptors recognize is not known. The sequenced sample was naive CXCR3+ CD8+ T cells from blood. Subset in this sample: CD45RO-CCR7+CD27+CD95- naive CD8+ T cells expressing CXCR3 (TNR3+). These receptors were collected from a human donor in good health. Some clones in this sample may be carry-over from other donors' samples.

This chain connects TRBV4-3 to TRBJ2-1; TCRdb reports TRBD1, a call that lacks DNA to check it against. This CDR3 region has 15 residues. Germline V CDR1 and CDR2: LGHNA, YSLEER. The CDR3 spells CASSISRGPVNEQFF.

The chain recombines TRBV12-3 or TRBV12-4 with TRBJ2-3; TCRdb proposes TRBD2, but this gene call is untestable without DNA. CDR3 length: 15 residues. The CDR3 sequence: CAIATGTTPTDTQYF.

The chain couples TRBV12-3 or TRBV12-4 to TRBJ1-1; the TCRdb call, TRBD1, lacks DNA for checking. CDR3 length equals 14 residues. CDR3 loop: CASSNTQGRSEAFF.

The chain employs TRBV7-3 and TRBJ1-1; without DNA, the TCRdb call of TRBD1 cannot be checked. CDR3 size: 14 residues. Germline V CDR1 and CDR2: SGHTA, FQGTGA. This chain's CDR3 is CASSSQGVNTEAFF.

The CDR3 sequence: CASSPYRVKMDEQYF. The J gene is TRBJ2-7, the V gene TRBV27; with no DNA, the TCRdb D assignment of TRBD1 cannot be verified. Germline assignment: CDR1 MNHEY and CDR2 SMNVEV (reference sequence). The CDR3 is made up of 15 amino acids.

The chain couples TRBV6-5 to TRBJ2-7. Germline V gene data show CDR1 as MNHEY and CDR2 as SVGAGI. This CDR3 comprises 11 residues. This CDR3 reads CASSSEYEQYF.

The rearrangement links TRBV7-3 to TRBJ2-5; TCRdb designates TRBD2, a call that cannot be tested without DNA. CDR1 is SGHTA, CDR2 FQGTGA, per germline. The CDR3 loop spans 13 amino acids. The CDR3 loop is CASSSRAEETQYF. The whole variable domain, filled in from reference TRBV7-3 and TRBJ2-5, reads GAGVSQTPSNKVTEKGKYVELRCDPISGHTALYWYRQSLGQGPEFLIYFQGTGAADDSGLPNDRFFAVRPEGSVSTLKIQRTERGDSAVYLCASSSRAEETQYFGPGTRLLVL.

This chain links TRBV29-1 with TRBJ2-4; no DNA is available, so the TRBD1 call from TCRdb remains unchecked. The CDR3 contains 13 residues. Germline CDR1 reads SQVTM; CDR2 reads ANQGSEA. The chain's CDR3 is CSVVGEWKNIQYF.

The rearrangement links TRBV10-3 to TRBJ2-7. Germline V gene data show CDR1 as ENHRY and CDR2 as SYGVKD. The CDR3 is made up of 13 amino acids. CDR3 sequence reads: CAISPPTAYEQYF.

The genes are TRBV7-9 and TRBJ2-7; TCRdb returns TRBD1, unconfirmable since there is no DNA. This CDR3 spans 14 amino acids. Per germline, CDR1 SEHNR and CDR2 FQNEAQ (reference sequence). This CDR3 reads CASSPHREPYEQYF. Together with reference TRBV7-9 and TRBJ2-7, the CDR3 gives the full variable domain: DTGVSQNPRHKITKRGQNVTFRCDPISEHNRLYWYRQTLGQGPEFLTYFQNEAQLEKSRLLSDRFSAERPKGSFSTLEIQRTEQGDSAMYLCASSPHREPYEQYFGPGTRLTVT.

The rearrangement uses TRBV7-9 and TRBJ2-1; TCRdb's assignment of TRBD2 cannot be checked, as there is no DNA. Germline CDR1 and CDR2: SEHNR and FQNEAQ (reference sequence). The CDR3 is 16 amino acids. The CDR3 here is CASSLDEGPNTDEQFF.

This chain links TRBV5-5 with TRBJ2-5. This CDR3 has 15 amino acids. Germline CDR1 and CDR2: SGHKS and YYEKEE (reference sequence). The CDR3 region is CASTLTPAAQETQYF.

The CDR3 sequence: CSVPGATGELFF. This chain links TRBV29-1 with TRBJ2-2; checking the TCRdb D call of TRBD1 is not possible without DNA. CDR1 is SQVTM, CDR2 ANQGSEA, per germline. CDR3 length: 12 amino acids.

The genes are TRBV5-6 and TRBJ1-1. Germline CDR1 and CDR2: SGHDT and YYEEEE. The CDR3 is made up of 12 amino acids. The chain's CDR3 is CASSLGDTEAFF.

V usage is TRBV11-2 and J usage is TRBJ1-3. CDR3 length: 14 residues. Germline V gives CDR1 SGHAT, CDR2 FQNNGV. The CDR3 protein is CASSLGGTGNTIYF.

This sequence joins TRBV4-3 and TRBJ2-7; TCRdb selects TRBD1, and the lack of DNA leaves this call unchecked. The CDR3 is 17 residues long. CDR1 is LGHNA and CDR2 is YSLEER in the germline V gene. CDR3 sequence reads: CASSQDLTGRVSYEQYF.

V is TRBV29-1 and J is TRBJ2-1; TCRdb reports TRBD1, a call that lacks DNA to check it against. Germline V gives CDR1 SQVTM, CDR2 ANQGSEA. The CDR3 is made up of 15 amino acids. The CDR3 protein is CSVEDDRVHYNEQFF.

J is TRBJ2-7 and V is TRBV7-2. This CDR3 contains 14 residues. The germline gives CDR1 SGHTA, CDR2 FQGNSA. The CDR3 here is CASSLAAGTYEQYF.

The chain carries TRBV20-1 and TRBJ2-1; TCRdb proposes TRBD2, but this gene call is untestable without DNA. The length of the CDR3 is 15 residues. CDR1 is DFQATT, CDR2 SNEGSKA, per germline (reference sequence). The CDR3 loop is CSARDEYSLYNEQFF.

The chain couples TRBV29-1 to TRBJ1-1; TCRdb calls TRBD1, which cannot be checked without DNA. This CDR3 is 16 amino acids long. Germline V CDR1 and CDR2: SQVTM, ANQGSEA. CDR3 region: CSVLGDSRGMNTEAFF.